Reported below is one T cell receptor (beta chain). Survey-level immunoSEQ sequencing profiled the TCR beta repertoire. Generated by immunoSEQ multiplex PCR, the TCRdb table keeps only in-frame clones and is missing some. The sample contains under 90,000 clones, around 93% of which appear only once. Germline lookup yields CDR1 MGHRA and CDR2 YSYEKL. This CDR3 region has 13 residues. The V end was cut by 6 bases, the J end by 5 bases, with 14 bases between. This sequence originates from a middle-aged man with rheumatoid arthritis. The chain is built from TRBV4-1 and TRBJ2-7; a weak D match, TRBD2 (6 bases). What was sequenced was PBMCs. In nucleotides, the CDR3 is TGCGCCAGCAGTGACCGGACTACCGACGAGCAGTACTTC. Its translation: CASSDRTTDEQYF.